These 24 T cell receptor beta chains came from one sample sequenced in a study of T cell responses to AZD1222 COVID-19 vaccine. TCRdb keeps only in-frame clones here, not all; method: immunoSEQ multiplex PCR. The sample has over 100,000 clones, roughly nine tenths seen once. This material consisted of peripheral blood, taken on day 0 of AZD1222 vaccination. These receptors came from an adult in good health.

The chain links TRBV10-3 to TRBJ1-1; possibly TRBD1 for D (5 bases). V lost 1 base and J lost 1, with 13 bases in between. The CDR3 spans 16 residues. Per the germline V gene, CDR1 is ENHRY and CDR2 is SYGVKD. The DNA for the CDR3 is TGTGCCATCAGTGAGTTTATAACTGACAGGAACACTGAAGCTTTCTTT. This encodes CAISEFITDRNTEAFF.

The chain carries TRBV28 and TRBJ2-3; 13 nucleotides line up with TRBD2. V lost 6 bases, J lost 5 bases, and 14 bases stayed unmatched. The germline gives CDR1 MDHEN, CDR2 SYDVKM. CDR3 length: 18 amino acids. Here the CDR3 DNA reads TGTGCCAGCAGCCCATTCTGGACTAGCGGGGGTTGGGTAGATACGCAGTATTTT. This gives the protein CASSPFWTSGGWVDTQYF.

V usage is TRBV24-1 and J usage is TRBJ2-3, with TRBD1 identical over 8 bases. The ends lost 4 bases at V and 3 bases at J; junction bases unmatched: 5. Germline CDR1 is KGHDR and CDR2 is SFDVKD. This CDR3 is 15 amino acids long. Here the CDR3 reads CATSDSTGVTDTQYF. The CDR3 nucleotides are TGTGCCACCAGTGACTCGACAGGGGTGACAGATACGCAGTATTTT.

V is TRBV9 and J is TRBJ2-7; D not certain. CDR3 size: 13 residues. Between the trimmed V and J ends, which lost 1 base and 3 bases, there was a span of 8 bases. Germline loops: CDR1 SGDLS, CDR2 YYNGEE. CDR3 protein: CASSVPTRYEQYV. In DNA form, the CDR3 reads TGTGCCAGCAGCGTACCGACTCGCTACGAGCAGTACGTC.

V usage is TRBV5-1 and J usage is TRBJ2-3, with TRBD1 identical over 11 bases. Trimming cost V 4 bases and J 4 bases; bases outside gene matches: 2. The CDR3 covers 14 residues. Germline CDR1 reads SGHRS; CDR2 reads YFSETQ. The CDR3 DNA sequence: TGCGCCAGCAGCCTGGACAGGGGGCCAGATACGCAGTATTTT. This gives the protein CASSLDRGPDTQYF.

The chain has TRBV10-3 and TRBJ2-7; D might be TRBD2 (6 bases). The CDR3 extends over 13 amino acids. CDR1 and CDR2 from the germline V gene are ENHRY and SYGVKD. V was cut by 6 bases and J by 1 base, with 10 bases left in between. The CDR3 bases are TGTGCCATCAGCGCCGGGACTTCCTACGAGCAGTACGTC. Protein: CAISAGTSYEQYV.

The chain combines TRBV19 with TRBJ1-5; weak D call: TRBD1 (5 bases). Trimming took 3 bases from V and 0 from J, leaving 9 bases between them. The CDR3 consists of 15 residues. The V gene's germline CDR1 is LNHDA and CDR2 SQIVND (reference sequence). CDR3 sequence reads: CASSIGGVSNQPQHF. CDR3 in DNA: TGTGCCAGTAGTATCGGGGGGGTTAGCAATCAGCCCCAGCATTTT. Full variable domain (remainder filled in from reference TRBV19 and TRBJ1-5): DGGITQSPKYLFRKEGQNVTLSCEQNLNHDAMYWYRQDPGQGLRLIYYSQIVNDFQKGDIAEGYSVSREKKESFPLTVTSAQKNPTAFYLCASSIGGVSNQPQHFGDGTRLSIL.

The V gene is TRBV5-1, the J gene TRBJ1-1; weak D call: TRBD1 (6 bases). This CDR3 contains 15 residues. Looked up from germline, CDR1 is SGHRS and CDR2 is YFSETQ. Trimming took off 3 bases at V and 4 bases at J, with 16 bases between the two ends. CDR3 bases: TGCGCCAGCAGCTATCAAGGGGGAATCGGCACTGAAGCTTTCTTT. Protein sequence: CASSYQGGIGTEAFF.

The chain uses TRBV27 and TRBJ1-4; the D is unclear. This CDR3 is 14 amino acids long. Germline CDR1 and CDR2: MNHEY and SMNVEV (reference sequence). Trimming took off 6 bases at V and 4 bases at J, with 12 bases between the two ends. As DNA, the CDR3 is TGTGCCAGCAGCCCGCACACTATTAATGAAAAACTGTTTTTT. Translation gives CASSPHTINEKLFF.

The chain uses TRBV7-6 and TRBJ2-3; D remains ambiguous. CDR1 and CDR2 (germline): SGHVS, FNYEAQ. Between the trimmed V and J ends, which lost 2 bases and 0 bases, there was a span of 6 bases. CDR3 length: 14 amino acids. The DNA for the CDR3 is TGTGCCAGCAGCTTACAGGCTAGCACAGATACGCAGTATTTT. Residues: CASSLQASTDTQYF.

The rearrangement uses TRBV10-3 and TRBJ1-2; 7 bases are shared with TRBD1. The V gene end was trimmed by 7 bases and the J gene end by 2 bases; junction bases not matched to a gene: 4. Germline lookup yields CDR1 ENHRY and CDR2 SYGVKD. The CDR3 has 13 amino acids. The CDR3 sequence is CAINPTGNYGYTF. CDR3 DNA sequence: TGTGCCATCAACCCGACAGGGAACTATGGCTACACCTTC.

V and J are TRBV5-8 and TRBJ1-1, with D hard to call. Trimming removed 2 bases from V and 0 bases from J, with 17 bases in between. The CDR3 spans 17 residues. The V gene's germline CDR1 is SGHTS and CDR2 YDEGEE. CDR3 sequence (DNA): TGTGCCAGCAGCTTCCTACGAGGGAGGAGAATGAACACTGAAGCTTTCTTT. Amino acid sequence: CASSFLRGRRMNTEAFF.

The CDR3 DNA reads TGTGCCAGCAGCTCCATAGAGGGGCTGACCCAGTACTTC. This gives the protein CASSSIEGLTQYF. This chain uses TRBV5-6 with TRBJ2-5; D might be TRBD1 or TRBD2, each matching 5 bases. This CDR3 spans 13 amino acids. With 3 bases removed from V and 7 bases from J, the gap between germline ends came to 13 bases. Germline V CDR1 and CDR2: SGHDT, YYEEEE.

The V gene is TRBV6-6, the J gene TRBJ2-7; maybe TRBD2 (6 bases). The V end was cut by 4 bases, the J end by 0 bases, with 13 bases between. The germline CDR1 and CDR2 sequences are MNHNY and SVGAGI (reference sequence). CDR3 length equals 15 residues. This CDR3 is CASSSHSGSSYEQYV. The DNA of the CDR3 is TGTGCCAGCAGTTCCCACTCCGGGAGCTCCTACGAGCAGTACGTC.

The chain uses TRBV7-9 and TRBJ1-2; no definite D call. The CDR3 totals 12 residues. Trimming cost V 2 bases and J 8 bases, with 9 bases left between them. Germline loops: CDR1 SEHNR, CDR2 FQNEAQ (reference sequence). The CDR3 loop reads CASSLQLMGYTF. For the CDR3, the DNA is TGTGCCAGCAGCTTACAGCTCATGGGCTACACCTTC.

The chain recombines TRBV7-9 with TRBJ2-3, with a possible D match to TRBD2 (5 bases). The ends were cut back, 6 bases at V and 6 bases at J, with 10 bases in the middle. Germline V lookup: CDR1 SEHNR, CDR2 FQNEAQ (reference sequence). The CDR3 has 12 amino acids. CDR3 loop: CASSPSGDTQYF. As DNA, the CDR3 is TGTGCCAGCAGTCCCTCGGGGGATACGCAGTATTTT.

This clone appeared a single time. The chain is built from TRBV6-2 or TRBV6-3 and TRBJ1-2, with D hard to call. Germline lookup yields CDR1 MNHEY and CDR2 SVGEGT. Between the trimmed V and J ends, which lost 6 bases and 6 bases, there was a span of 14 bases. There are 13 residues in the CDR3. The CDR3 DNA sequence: TGTGCCAGCAGCCGTCCCCAAGTGGATGGCTACACCTTC. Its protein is CASSRPQVDGYTF.

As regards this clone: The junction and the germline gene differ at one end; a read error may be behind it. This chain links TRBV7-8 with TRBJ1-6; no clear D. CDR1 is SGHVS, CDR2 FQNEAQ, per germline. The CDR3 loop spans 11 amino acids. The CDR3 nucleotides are TGTGCCAGAAGCTTAAGCGGGCCCCTCCACTTT. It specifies CARSLSGPLHF.

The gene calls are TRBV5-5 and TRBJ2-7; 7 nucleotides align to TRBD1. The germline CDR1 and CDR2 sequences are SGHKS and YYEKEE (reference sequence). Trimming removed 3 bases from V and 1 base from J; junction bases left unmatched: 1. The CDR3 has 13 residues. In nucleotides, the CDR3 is TGTGCCAGCAGCTCGACAGGGTCCTACGAGCAGTACTTC. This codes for CASSSTGSYEQYF. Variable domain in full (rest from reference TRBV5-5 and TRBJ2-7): DAGVTQSPTHLIKTRGQQVTLRCSPISGHKSVSWYQQVLGQGPQFIFQYYEKEERGRGNFPDRFSARQFPNYSSELNVNALLLGDSALYLCASSSTGSYEQYFGPGTRLTVT.

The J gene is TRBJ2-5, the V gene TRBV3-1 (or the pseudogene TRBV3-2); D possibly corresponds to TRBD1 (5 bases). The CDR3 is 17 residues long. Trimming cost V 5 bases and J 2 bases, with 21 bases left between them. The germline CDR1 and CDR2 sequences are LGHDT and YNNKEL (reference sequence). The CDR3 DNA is TGTGCCAGCAGCTCCCTGGGGCTGTCAAGTGGGCAAGAGACCCAGTACTTC. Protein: CASSSLGLSSGQETQYF.

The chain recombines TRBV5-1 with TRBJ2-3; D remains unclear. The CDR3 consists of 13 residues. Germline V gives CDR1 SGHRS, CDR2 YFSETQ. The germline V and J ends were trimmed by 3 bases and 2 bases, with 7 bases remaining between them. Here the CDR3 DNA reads TGCGCCAGCAGCTCTAGTTACACAGATACGCAGTATTTT. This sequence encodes CASSSSYTDTQYF.

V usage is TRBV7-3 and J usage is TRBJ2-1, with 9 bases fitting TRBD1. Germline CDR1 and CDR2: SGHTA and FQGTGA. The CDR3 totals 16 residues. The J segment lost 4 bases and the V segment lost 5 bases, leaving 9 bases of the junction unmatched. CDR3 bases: TGTGCCAGCAGCCCCCAACCGGGACAGGGATACAATGAGCAGTTCTTC. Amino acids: CASSPQPGQGYNEQFF.

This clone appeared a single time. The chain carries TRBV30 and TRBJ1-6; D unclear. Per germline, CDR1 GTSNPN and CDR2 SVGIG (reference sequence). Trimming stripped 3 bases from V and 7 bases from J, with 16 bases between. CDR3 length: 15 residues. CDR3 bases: TGTGCCTGGAGCGTACTGGATCAAGGGAATTCACCCCTCCACTTT. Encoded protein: CAWSVLDQGNSPLHF.

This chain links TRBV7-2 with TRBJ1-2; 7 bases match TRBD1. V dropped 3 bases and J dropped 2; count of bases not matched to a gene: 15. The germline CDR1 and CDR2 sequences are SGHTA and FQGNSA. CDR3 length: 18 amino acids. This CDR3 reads CASSFPLTGRRLNYGYTF. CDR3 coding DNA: TGTGCCAGCAGCTTCCCACTGACAGGGCGGAGACTGAACTATGGCTACACCTTC.